This T cell receptor (beta chain) was captured by sequencing in a study of cytomegalovirus exposure and HLA in healthy donors (dated 2017 in TCRdb). For context, the study as a whole: According to a later analysis, one platform produced both the 120 validation repertoires and the roughly 660 repertoires of the first cohort. The study was designed to test whether signatures of past pathogen exposure could be identified by cataloging public T cell receptors. Besides the first cohort of roughly 700 subjects, a separate validation cohort made up of 120 different subjects was used. High-throughput TCR immunosequencing, statistical association of individual TCRs with disease status, and machine learning were combined to predict cytomegalovirus infection status. What the study reported, not specific to this receptor: Of the cluster scores, around 95% were above 0 in a later analysis, which found that TCRs clustered in the first cohort also tended to co-occur in the 120 validation repertoires. A later analysis lacked HLA typing for the validation cohort, so it scored co-occurrence in that cohort across all 110 or so repertoires. Cytomegalovirus status was reported to be diagnosed by the classifier with high specificity and sensitivity in both the original and validation cohorts. The authors suggested that the approach could potentially be extended to other disease states and immunological phenotypes. Most TCR sequences were observed very rarely across donors, whereas some public TCRs were present in many individuals. In vitro tests confirmed that three of the cytomegalovirus-associated TCR beta chains recognize cytomegalovirus antigens. A total of about 180 TCR beta chains were listed by the study as associated with cytomegalovirus.

CDR1 and CDR2, per the germline V gene, are SGHTA and FQGTGA. The CDR3 holds 18 amino acids from the cysteine to the phenylalanine. Kept here is only the CDR3 DNA, which spans 54 bases and is read in frame from base 1. V and J are trimmed by 1 base and 4 bases, and the gene matches miss 9 bases of the junction. In this sample, this clone turned up once. Its antigen remains undetermined. Base qualities are not at hand, and no much larger clone is one base apart. The donors belonged to the validation cohort of around 120 subjects, which was separate from the approximately 700-subject first cohort. The library was built by means of the immunoSEQ multiplex PCR assay. Per the authors' processing: A statistical classification framework was built to diagnose cytomegalovirus status from the catalog of TCR beta chain sequences. What TCRdb holds here is the immuneACCESS table cut down to in-frame rearrangements. Part of the clones is not present; checked against another copy, under half of the missing clones reflect an unresolved V gene, and the others are unexplained. That table supplies the V and J calls and clone size; D and trimming were determined from the DNA. Recorded for this sample are over 150,000 clones; about 88% of them occurred a single time. About 20% of the sample lies in the top ten.

The material sequenced was PBMCs. The chain is made from TRBV7-3 and TRBJ2-1; 11 central bases correspond to TRBD2. The TCR sequence derives from a young man in good health and CMV-seropositive. The sequence in DNA is TGTGCCAGCAGCTTAAACCCCCCGGCTAGCGGGGGGTACAATGAGCAGTTCTTC. Protein translation: CASSLNPPASGGYNEQFF.